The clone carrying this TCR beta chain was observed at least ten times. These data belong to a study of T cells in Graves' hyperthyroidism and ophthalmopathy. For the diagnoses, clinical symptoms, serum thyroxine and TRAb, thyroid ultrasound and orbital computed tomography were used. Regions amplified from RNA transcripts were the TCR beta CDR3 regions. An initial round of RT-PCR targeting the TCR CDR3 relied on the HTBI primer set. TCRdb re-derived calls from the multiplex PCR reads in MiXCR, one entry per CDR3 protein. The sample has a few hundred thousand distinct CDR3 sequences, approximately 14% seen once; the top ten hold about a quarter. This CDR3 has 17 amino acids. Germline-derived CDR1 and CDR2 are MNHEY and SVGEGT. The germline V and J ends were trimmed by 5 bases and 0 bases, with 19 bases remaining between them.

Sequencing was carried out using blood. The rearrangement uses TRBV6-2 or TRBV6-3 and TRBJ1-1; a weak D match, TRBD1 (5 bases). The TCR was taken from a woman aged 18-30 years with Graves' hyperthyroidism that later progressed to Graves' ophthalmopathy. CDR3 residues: CASSRPDRQPMNTEAFF. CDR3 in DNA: TGTGCCAGCAGTCGACCCGACAGACAACCCATGAACACTGAAGCTTTCTTT.